The 18 T cell receptor beta chains reported below all come from one sample, sequenced in a study of T cell changes during pregnancy in multiple sclerosis. Data came from immunoSEQ multiplex PCR; TCRdb stores just in-frame clones and leaves some out. The sample includes approximately 20,000 clones, 88% seen only once; the top ten take 5% to 6.5%. The starting material was CD8+ T cells from peripheral blood mononuclear cells, obtained after pregnancy. The source is a female donor in good health, enrolled as a control in a pregnancy study.

The genes are TRBV4-3 and TRBJ1-2; 10 bases line up with TRBD1. Unmatched junction bases numbered 6, after V lost 0 bases and J lost 5 bases. In germline, CDR1 is LGHNA, CDR2 YSLEER. This CDR3 comprises 16 residues. In nucleotides, the CDR3 is TGCGCCAGCAGCCAAGATCTTGGGACAGGGGAGTATGGCTACACCTTC. It yields the protein CASSQDLGTGEYGYTF.

The chain employs TRBV29-1 and TRBJ2-7; D remains unclear. The V gene's germline CDR1 is SQVTM and CDR2 ANQGSEA. The length of the CDR3 is 13 residues. Trimming stripped 5 bases from V and 5 bases from J, with 16 bases between. The CDR3 spells CSVSAVRLDEQYF. CDR3 DNA: TGCAGCGTTTCCGCGGTGAGGTTGGACGAGCAGTACTTC.

The gene calls are TRBV27 and TRBJ2-5; D uncertain. TRBJ2-7 explains the end of the DNA better; the J call may be wrong. Germline CDR1 MNHEY, CDR2 SMNVEV (reference sequence). CDR3 length: 12 residues. The CDR3 loop reads CASSRTVYEQYF. DNA for the CDR3: TGTGCCAGCAGTCGAACAGTCTACGAGCAGTACTTC.

The rearrangement links TRBV11-2 to TRBJ2-3; TRBD1 is a possible D gene (6 bases). V shed 5 bases and J shed 0 bases, with 15 bases lying between them. This CDR3 region has 16 residues. Per germline, CDR1 SGHAT and CDR2 FQNNGV. The CDR3 DNA is TGTGCCAGCAGCCCTCGAAACAGGGCTAGCACAGATACGCAGTATTTT. It yields the protein CASSPRNRASTDTQYF.

The chain combines TRBV11-3 with TRBJ2-3, with TRBD1 identical over 7 bases. V shed 4 bases and J 1 base; nucleotides not matched to a gene: 8. Germline V lookup: CDR1 SGHNT, CDR2 YENEEA. The CDR3 spans 16 residues. The CDR3 loop reads CASSSSTGHRTDTQYF. The CDR3 nucleotides are TGTGCCAGCAGCTCATCGACAGGGCACCGCACAGATACGCAGTATTTT. The entire variable domain, with the rest obtained from reference TRBV11-3 and TRBJ2-3, is as follows: EAGVVQSPRYKIIEKKQPVAFWCNPISGHNTLYWYLQNLGQGPELLIRYENEEAVDDSQLPKDRFSAERLKGVDSTLKIQPAELGDSAVYLCASSSSTGHRTDTQYFGPGTRLTVL.

The chain employs TRBV9 and TRBJ1-1; D perhaps matches TRBD1 (5 bases). The V gene lost 4 bases and the J gene lost 5 bases, with 12 bases spanning the gap. There are 13 residues in the CDR3. Germline lookup yields CDR1 SGDLS and CDR2 YYNGEE. CDR3 DNA sequence: TGTGCCAGCAGCCCCCCAGGGTTGACTGAAGCTTTCTTT. This codes for CASSPPGLTEAFF.

The V gene is TRBV29-1, the J gene TRBJ2-6; TRBD1 matches 11 bases. Germline V gene sequence: CDR1 SQVTM, CDR2 ANQGSEA. After removal of 1 base from V and 2 bases from J, the junction contained 1 base not matched to a gene. The CDR3 is 16 amino acids. CDR3 region: CSVEGTGGPGANVLTF. In DNA form, the CDR3 reads TGCAGCGTTGAAGGGACAGGGGGCCCTGGGGCCAACGTCCTGACTTTC.

By sample fraction, this clone is large (0.1 to 1%). The chain recombines TRBV15 with TRBJ1-1, with D perhaps TRBD1 (6 bases). V dropped 3 bases and J dropped 5 bases, with 19 bases sitting between them. This CDR3 is built from 16 residues. CDR1 is LNHNV and CDR2 is YYDKDF in the germline V gene (reference sequence). DNA of the CDR3: TGTGCCACCAGCAGCGCAGGCAGGGGAGAAAGAACTGAAGCTTTCTTT. Residues: CATSSAGRGERTEAFF.

V usage is TRBV7-9 and J usage is TRBJ1-6, with D unresolved. Germline-derived CDR1 and CDR2 are SEHNR and FQNEAQ (reference sequence). There are 14 residues in the CDR3. Deletions cut 2 bases from V and 5 bases from J, with 7 bases between. The CDR3 DNA reads TGTGCCAGCAGCTTAACCGGGGATAATTCACCCCTCCACTTT. Its translation: CASSLTGDNSPLHF.

The chain has TRBV4-3 and TRBJ1-3, with 7 bases matching TRBD1. CDR3 length equals 17 residues. J gave up 0 bases and V 2 bases, and 7 bases lay outside the gene matches. Germline loops: CDR1 LGHNA, CDR2 YSLEER. CDR3 nucleotides: TGCGCCAGCAGCCAACTTACAGGGGCAATCTCTGGAAACACCATATATTTT. As protein: CASSQLTGAISGNTIYF.

V and J are TRBV25-1 and TRBJ1-1; TRBD1 matches 8 bases. The CDR3 spans 14 residues. The V and J ends lost 8 bases and 5 bases, in that order; junction bases with no gene match: 10. CDR1 and CDR2 from the germline V gene are MGHDK and SYGVNS. CDR3 DNA sequence: TGTGCCAGCTCTGAACAGGGGGGCCGTACTGAAGCTTTCTTT. Its translation: CASSEQGGRTEAFF.

The chain joins TRBV7-9 to TRBJ1-4; 10 positions agree with TRBD1. The junction had 4 bases not matched to a gene; V was cut back by 5 bases and J by 7 bases. CDR1 SEHNR and CDR2 FQNEAQ come from the germline V gene (reference sequence). This CDR3 spans 14 amino acids. The CDR3 region is CASSHDRGPEKLFF. The CDR3 DNA follows: TGTGCCAGCAGCCACGACAGGGGGCCTGAAAAACTGTTTTTT.

DNA for the CDR3: TGTGCCAGCAGTGAACTAGCGGGGGCCTTAGAGACCCAGTACTTC. As protein: CASSELAGALETQYF. The chain carries TRBV6-1 and TRBJ2-5, with 10 bases lining up with TRBD2. The CDR3 runs to 15 residues. The germline gives CDR1 MNHNS, CDR2 SASEGT. The trim removed 2 bases at V and 4 bases at J, leaving 4 bases unmatched.

The chain has TRBV5-5 and TRBJ2-6, with D perhaps matching TRBD2 (7 bases). Germline V lookup: CDR1 SGHKS, CDR2 YYEKEE (reference sequence). Trimming took off 4 bases at V and 1 base at J, with 24 bases between the two ends. The CDR3 is 20 amino acids. CDR3 DNA: TGTGCCAGCAGCCCCTACTGGGGGGGGCTTACGGTTTCTGGGGCCAACGTCCTGACTTTC. This gives the protein CASSPYWGGLTVSGANVLTF.

The rearrangement links TRBV21-1 to TRBJ1-5; the table's D call TRBD1 went unverified against the DNA. TRBV21-1 is designated a pseudogene. The CDR3 covers 17 residues. CDR3 DNA: TGTGCCAGCAGCAAAGAAGGGGCCTCATATAGCAATCAGCCCCAGCATTTT. This translates into CASSKEGASYSNQPQHF.

The count of this clone is one. The chain carries TRBV5-4 and TRBJ2-1; D gene uncertain. CDR3 length: 11 amino acids. Germline assignment: CDR1 SGHNT and CDR2 YYREEE (reference sequence). Trimming stripped 6 bases from V and 9 bases from J, with 10 bases between. The CDR3 protein is CASTLSSEQFF. CDR3 nucleotide sequence: TGTGCCAGCACCCTGTCGAGTGAGCAGTTCTTC.

This clone was counted between two and nine times. The chain is built from TRBV14 and TRBJ2-7; maybe TRBD2 (6 bases). The CDR3 covers 14 residues. Per germline, CDR1 SGHDN and CDR2 FVKESK. Trimming stripped 4 bases from V and 1 base from J, with 11 bases between. This chain's CDR3 is CASSRRGSSYEQYF. In nucleotides, the CDR3 is TGTGCCAGCAGCCGGAGGGGATCGTCCTACGAGCAGTACTTC.

In this sample, this clone turned up once. The chain carries TRBV2 and TRBJ2-1; tentative D call: TRBD1 (5 bases). Germline CDR1 SNHLY, CDR2 FYNNEI. The CDR3 has 16 amino acids. The V and J ends lost 4 bases and 1 base respectively, with 14 bases between them. The CDR3 spells CASSASGAWSYNEQFF. CDR3 sequence (DNA): TGTGCCAGCAGTGCCTCTGGGGCCTGGTCCTACAATGAGCAGTTCTTC. Using reference TRBV2 and TRBJ2-1 for the parts outside the CDR3, the full variable domain is EPEVTQTPSHQVTQMGQEVILRCVPISNHLYFYWYRQILGQKVEFLVSFYNNEISEKSEIFDDQFSVERPDGSNFTLKIRSTKLEDSAMYFCASSASGAWSYNEQFFGPGTRLTVL.